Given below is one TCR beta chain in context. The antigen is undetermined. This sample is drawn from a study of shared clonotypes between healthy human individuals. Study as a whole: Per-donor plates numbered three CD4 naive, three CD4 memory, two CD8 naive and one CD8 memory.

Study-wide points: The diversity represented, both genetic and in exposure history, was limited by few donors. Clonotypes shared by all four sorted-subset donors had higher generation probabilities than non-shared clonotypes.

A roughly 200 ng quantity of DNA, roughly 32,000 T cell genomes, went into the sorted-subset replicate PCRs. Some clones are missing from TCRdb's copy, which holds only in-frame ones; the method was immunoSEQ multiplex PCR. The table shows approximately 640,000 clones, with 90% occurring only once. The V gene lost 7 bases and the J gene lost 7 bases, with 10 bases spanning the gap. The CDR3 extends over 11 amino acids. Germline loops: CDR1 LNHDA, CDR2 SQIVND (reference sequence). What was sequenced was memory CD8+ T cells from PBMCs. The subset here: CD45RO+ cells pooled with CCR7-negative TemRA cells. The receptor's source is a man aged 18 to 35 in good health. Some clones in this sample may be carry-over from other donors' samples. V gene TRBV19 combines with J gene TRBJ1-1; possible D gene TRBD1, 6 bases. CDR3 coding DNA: TGTGCCAGTATCCAGGGACATGAAGCTTTCTTT. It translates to CASIQGHEAFF.